A selection of T cell receptor beta chains follows, all from one sample in a study of cytomegalovirus exposure and HLA in healthy donors. TCRdb's copy holds only in-frame clones and misses some; the assay was immunoSEQ multiplex PCR. The sample includes approximately 150,000 clones, 80% seen only once; the top ten take 4.5% to 5.5%. The sequenced sample was PBMCs. The receptors originated from a man aged 35-49 years in good health and CMV-seronegative. Each CDR3 is given with its conserved first and last residue. D genes are given only for firm matches. Some rows mark clone size as missing; the rest say once, few, many or name a class of expanded clone.

- | 13 | once | TRBJ2-7 | TRBV29-1 | TGCAGCGTTGTGGTGTGGCCAGGCGTCGAGCAGTACTTC | CSVVVWPGVEQYF
- | 14 | - | TRBJ1-6 | TRBV6-5 | TGTGCCAGCAAGTTCGGACAGAATAATTCACCCCTCCACTTT | CASKFGQNNSPLHF
TRBD1 | 14 | - | TRBJ1-2 | TRBV19 | TGTGCCAGTAGTCTACAGGGGATCGGCTATGGCTACACCTTC | CASSLQGIGYGYTF
- | 13 | many | TRBJ1-1 | TRBV19 | TGTGCCAGTAGTACCGGGGTGAACACTGAAGCTTTCTTT | CASSTGVNTEAFF
TRBD1 | 16 | - | TRBJ2-4 | TRBV10-1 | TGCGCCCCCCTAGGAGTTCCGGGACAGGGGTTAAACATTCAGTACTTC | CAPLGVPGQGLNIQYF
- | 12 | - | TRBJ2-7 | TRBV29-1 | TGCAGCGTTGTAGGCGGAACCTACGAGCAGTACTTC | CSVVGGTYEQYF
TRBD1 | 15 | few | TRBJ2-7 | TRBV6-5 | TGTGCCAGCAGTTTACGGCCGGGACAGGTATACGAGCAGTACTTC | CASSLRPGQVYEQYF
- | 12 | few | TRBJ2-2 | TRBV7-2 | TGTGCCAGCAACATGCGGGCCGGGGAGCTGTTTTTT | CASNMRAGELFF
TRBD1 | 15 | - | TRBJ2-4 | TRBV5-1 | TGCGCCAGCACCCGAGAGGGGGCTGAGTTGAACATTCAGTACTTC | CASTREGAELNIQYF
- | 11 | few | TRBJ1-2 | TRBV6-5 | TGTGCCAGCACACGAGGGTATGGCTACACCTTC | CASTRGYGYTF
- | 13 | once | TRBJ1-2 | TRBV7-3 | TGTGCCAGCAGCTTAAACCAGGGAAGAGGCTACACCTTC | CASSLNQGRGYTF
TRBD1 | 15 | - | TRBJ1-5 | TRBV27 | TGTGCCAGCAGTTCCGCGGACAGGGGGAATCAGCCCCAGCATTTT | CASSSADRGNQPQHF
- | 14 | - | TRBJ2-7 | TRBV11-2 | TGTGCCAGCAGCCTTGAGACCGGGACCTACGAGCAGTACTTC | CASSLETGTYEQYF
TRBD1 | 17 | once | TRBJ1-5 | TRBV19 | TGTGCCAGTAGTATGCCGGACAGGGGAGGCTCCAATCAGCCCCAGCATTTT | CASSMPDRGGSNQPQHF
- | 15 | - | TRBJ1-1 | TRBV28 | TGTGCCAGCAGTGCTGTTGTGCGGTTGAACACTGAAGCTTTCTTT | CASSAVVRLNTEAFF
- | 13 | - | TRBJ1-2 | TRBV2 | TGTGCCAGCAGTAGGGATCAGGGATTCGGCTACACCTTC | CASSRDQGFGYTF
TRBD1 | 17 | - | TRBJ1-5 | TRBV4-3 | TGCGCCAGCAGCCAAGTTTGGGGGGACAGCAGCAATCAGCCCCAGCATTTT | CASSQVWGDSSNQPQHF
- | 12 | - | TRBJ2-7 | TRBV2 | TGTGCCAGCAGTAGAAGGGGACTGGAGCAGTACTTC | CASSRRGLEQYF
TRBD2 | 16 | - | TRBJ2-3 | TRBV10-3 | TGTGCCATCAGGGCTAGCGGCCGACTTGACACAGATACGCAGTATTTT | CAIRASGRLDTDTQYF
TRBD1 | 16 | - | TRBJ2-2 | TRBV9 | TGTGCCAGCAGCGCCTCCGGGACAGGGGGATCCGGGGAGCTGTTTTTT | CASSASGTGGSGELFF
TRBD1 | 18 | - | TRBJ2-6 | TRBV5-1 | TGCGCCAGCCGTCCAGGACAGGGATTTTCCTCTGGGGCCAACGTCCTGACTTTC | CASRPGQGFSSGANVLTF
TRBD1 | 13 | - | TRBJ1-2 | TRBV4-1 | TGCGCCAGCAGCCAAGGGACAGGGGATGGCTACACCTTC | CASSQGTGDGYTF
TRBD1 | 15 | - | TRBJ2-7 | TRBV27 | TGTGCCAGCAGTTTACTGGGACAGGGGACCTACGAGCAGTACTTC | CASSLLGQGTYEQYF
TRBD1 | 18 | - | TRBJ2-6 | TRBV19 | TGTGCCAGTAGCGGAGATGACAGGGGGATTTCTGGGGCCAACGTCCTGACTTTC | CASSGDDRGISGANVLTF
- | 14 | - | TRBJ1-1 | TRBV5-1 | TGCGCCAGCAGCTTCCAGGGGAAAAACACTGAAGCTTTCTTT | CASSFQGKNTEAFF